This entry describes one T cell receptor beta chain. One entry per CDR3 protein, called by TCRdb with MiXCR from the RT-PCR reads. The sample carries almost 700,000 distinct CDR3 sequences, over 12% recorded once. The sequenced sample consisted of memory CD4+ T cells from blood. This TCR came from a female donor in good health, serving as a healthy control.

The CDR3 loop reads CASSLKGPSNQPQHF. CDR3 bases: TGTGCCAGCAGCTTAAAGGGGCCGAGCAATCAGCCCCAGCATTTT. This chain links TRBV7-2 with TRBJ1-5, with TRBD1 as a possible D gene (5 bases). This CDR3 has 15 residues. Germline assignment: CDR1 SGHTA and CDR2 FQGNSA. The V end was cut by 2 bases, the J end by 1 base, with 9 bases between.